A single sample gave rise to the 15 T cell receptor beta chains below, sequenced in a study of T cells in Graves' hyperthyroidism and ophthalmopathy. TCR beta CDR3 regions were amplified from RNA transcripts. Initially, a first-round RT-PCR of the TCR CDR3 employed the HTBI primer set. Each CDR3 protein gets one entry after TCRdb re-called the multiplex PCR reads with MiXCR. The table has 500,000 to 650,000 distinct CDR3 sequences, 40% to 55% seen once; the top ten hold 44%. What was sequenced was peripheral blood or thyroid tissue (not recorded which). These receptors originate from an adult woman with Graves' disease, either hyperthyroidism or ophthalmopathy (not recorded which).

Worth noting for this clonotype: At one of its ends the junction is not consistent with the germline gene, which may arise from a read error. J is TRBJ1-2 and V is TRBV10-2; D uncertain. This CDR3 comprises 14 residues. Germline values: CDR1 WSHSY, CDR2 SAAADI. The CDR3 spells CASSQARLAYGYTF. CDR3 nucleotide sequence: TGTGCCAGCAGCCAAGCGCGACTCGCCTATGGCTACACCTTC.

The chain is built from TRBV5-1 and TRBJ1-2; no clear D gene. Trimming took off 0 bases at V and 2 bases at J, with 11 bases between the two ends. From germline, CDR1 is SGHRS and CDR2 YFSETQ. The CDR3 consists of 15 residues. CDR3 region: CASSLGRTRNYGYTF. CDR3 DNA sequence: TGCGCCAGCAGCTTGGGTCGCACACGGAACTATGGCTACACCTTC.

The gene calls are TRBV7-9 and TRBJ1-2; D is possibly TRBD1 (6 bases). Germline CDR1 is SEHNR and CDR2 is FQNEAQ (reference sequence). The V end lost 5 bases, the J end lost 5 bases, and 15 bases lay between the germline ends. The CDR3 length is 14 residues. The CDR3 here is CASSHRDNPYGYTF. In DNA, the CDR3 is TGTGCCAGCAGCCACCGGGACAATCCTTATGGCTACACCTTC.

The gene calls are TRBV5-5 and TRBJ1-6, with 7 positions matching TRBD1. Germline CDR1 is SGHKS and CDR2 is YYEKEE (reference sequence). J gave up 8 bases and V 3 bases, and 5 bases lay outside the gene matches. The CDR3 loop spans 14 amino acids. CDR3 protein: CASSWGQMDSPLHF. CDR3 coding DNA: TGTGCCAGCAGCTGGGGACAGATGGATTCACCCCTCCACTTT.

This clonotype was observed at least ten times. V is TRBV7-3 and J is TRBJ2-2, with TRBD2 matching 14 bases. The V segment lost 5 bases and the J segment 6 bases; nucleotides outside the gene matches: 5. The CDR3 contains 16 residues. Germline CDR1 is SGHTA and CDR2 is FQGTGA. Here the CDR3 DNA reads TGTGCCAGCAGCCCGACTAGCGGGAGGGAAGCCGGGGAGCTGTTTTTT. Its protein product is CASSPTSGREAGELFF.

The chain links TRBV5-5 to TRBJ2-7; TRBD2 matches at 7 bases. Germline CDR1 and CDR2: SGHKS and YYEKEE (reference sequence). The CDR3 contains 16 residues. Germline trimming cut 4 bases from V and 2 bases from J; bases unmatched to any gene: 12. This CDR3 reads CASSPRGERAAYEQYF. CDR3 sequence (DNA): TGTGCCAGCAGCCCACGGGGGGAGCGGGCCGCCTACGAGCAGTACTTC.

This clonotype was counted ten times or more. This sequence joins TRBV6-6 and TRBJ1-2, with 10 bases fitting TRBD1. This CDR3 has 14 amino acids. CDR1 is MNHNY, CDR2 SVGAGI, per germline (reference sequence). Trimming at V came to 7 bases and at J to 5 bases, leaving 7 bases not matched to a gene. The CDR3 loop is CASIESGQGYGYTF. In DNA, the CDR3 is TGTGCCAGCATCGAATCGGGACAGGGGTATGGCTACACCTTC.

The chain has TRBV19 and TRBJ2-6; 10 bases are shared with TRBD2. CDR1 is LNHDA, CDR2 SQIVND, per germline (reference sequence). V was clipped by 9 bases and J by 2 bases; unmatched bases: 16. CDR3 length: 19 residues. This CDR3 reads CASSQILAGGRTGANVLTF. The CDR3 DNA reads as TGTGCCAGCAGCCAAATCTTAGCGGGAGGAAGAACTGGGGCCAACGTCCTGACTTTC.

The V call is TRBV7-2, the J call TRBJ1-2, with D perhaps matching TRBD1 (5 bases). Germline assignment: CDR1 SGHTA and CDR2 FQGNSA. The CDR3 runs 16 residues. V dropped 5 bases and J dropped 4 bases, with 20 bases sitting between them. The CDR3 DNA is TGTGCCAGCAGCGCCGCCTCCGGGACCATCTTCTATGGCTACACCTTC. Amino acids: CASSAASGTIFYGYTF.

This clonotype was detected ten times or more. The CDR3 DNA is TGTGCCAGCAGTCTTATGGTGAACACTGAAGCTTTCTTT. This codes for CASSLMVNTEAFF. This chain connects TRBV27 to TRBJ1-1; D remains unclear. The CDR3 is made up of 13 amino acids. Between the trimmed V and J ends, which lost 5 bases and 0 bases, there was a span of 7 bases. Looked up from germline, CDR1 is MNHEY and CDR2 is SMNVEV (reference sequence).

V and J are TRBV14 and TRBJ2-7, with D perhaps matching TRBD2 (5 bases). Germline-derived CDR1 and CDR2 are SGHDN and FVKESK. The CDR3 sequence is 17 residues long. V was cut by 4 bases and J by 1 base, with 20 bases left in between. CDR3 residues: CASSLKNTLRASYEQYF. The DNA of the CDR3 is TGTGCCAGCAGCCTAAAGAACACTTTGCGGGCTTCCTACGAGCAGTACTTC. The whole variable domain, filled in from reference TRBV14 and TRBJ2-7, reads EAGVTQFPSHSVIEKGQTVTLRCDPISGHDNLYWYRRVMGKEIKFLLHFVKESKQDESGMPNNRFLAERTGGTYSTLKVQPAELEDSGVYFCASSLKNTLRASYEQYFGPGTRLTVT.

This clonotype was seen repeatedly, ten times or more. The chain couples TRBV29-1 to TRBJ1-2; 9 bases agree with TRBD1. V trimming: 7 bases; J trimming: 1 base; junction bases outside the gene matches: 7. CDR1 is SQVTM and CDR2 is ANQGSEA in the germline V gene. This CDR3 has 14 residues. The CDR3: CSDLDRGNNYGYTF. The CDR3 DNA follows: TGCAGCGACCTCGACAGGGGGAATAACTATGGCTACACCTTC.

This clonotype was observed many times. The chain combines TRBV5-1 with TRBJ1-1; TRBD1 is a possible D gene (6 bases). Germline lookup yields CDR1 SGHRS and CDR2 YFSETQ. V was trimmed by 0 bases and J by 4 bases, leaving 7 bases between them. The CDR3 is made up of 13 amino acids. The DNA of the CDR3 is TGCGCCAGCAGCTTGGAAGGGGGCACTGAAGCTTTCTTT. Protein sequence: CASSLEGGTEAFF. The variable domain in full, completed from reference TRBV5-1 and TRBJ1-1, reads KAGVTQTPRYLIKTRGQQVTLSCSPISGHRSVSWYQQTPGQGLQFLFEYFSETQRNKGNFPGRFSGRQFSNSRSEMNVSTLELGDSALYLCASSLEGGTEAFFGQGTRLTVV.

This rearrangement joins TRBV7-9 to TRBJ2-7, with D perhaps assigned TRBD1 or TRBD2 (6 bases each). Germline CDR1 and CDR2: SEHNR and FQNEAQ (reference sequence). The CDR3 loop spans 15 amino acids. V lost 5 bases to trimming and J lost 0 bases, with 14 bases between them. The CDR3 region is CASSPGWGASYEQYF. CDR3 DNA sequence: TGTGCCAGCAGCCCCGGCTGGGGGGCCTCCTACGAGCAGTACTTC.

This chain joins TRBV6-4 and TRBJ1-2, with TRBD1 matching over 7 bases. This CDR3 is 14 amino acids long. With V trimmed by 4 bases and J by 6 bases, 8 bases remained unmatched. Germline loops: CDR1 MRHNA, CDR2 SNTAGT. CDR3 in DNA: TGTGCCAGCAGTGCTCAAGAGGGGGCGGATGGCTACACCTTC. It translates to CASSAQEGADGYTF.